The rows below give T cell receptor beta chains drawn from one sample of a study of blood T cell repertoires in COVID-19. Sequencing was performed with immunoSEQ multiplex PCR; in TCRdb, only in-frame clones are kept and a portion is missing. The table records some 260,000 clones, around 90% of them present only once. Sequencing was performed on peripheral blood. Receptor source: a human donor in a cohort sampled during active COVID-19. The CDR3 runs from the conserved cysteine through the conserved F or W. Fields, in order: D gene, V gene, J gene, clone size, CDR3 DNA, CDR3 protein. The D gene is left open where the match is weak. Clone size is not always given. Where it is, it says once, few, many or a class for expanded clones.

NA	TRBV14	TRBJ1-5	NA	TGTGCCAGCTCTGCGGGGCCTAATCAGCCCCAGCATTTT	CASSAGPNQPQHF
NA	TRBV3-1/TRBV3-2	TRBJ1-2	NA	TGTGCCAGCAGCCAAGTTTTTGGGGGCAACTATGGCTACACCTTC	CASSQVFGGNYGYTF
NA	TRBV6-2/TRBV6-3	TRBJ2-3	NA	TGTGCCAGCAGTTACTCGAGTGGACAGAGGGGTCGAGATACGCAGTATTTT	CASSYSSGQRGRDTQYF
NA	TRBV18	TRBJ2-3	NA	TGTGCCAGCTCACCCGGAGATACGCAGTATTTT	CASSPGDTQYF
TRBD2	TRBV7-9	TRBJ2-2	NA	TGTGCCAGCAGCAGAATAGCGGGAGGGCCCGGGGAGCTGTTTTTT	CASSRIAGGPGELFF
NA	TRBV6-5	TRBJ1-5	NA	TGTGCCAGCAGGACAGGAGAGGGGCCCCAGCATTTT	CASRTGEGPQHF
TRBD2	TRBV30	TRBJ2-7	NA	TGTGCCTGGAGATCTGACAGCGGGAAGTACTTC	CAWRSDSGKYF
TRBD2	TRBV28	TRBJ2-7	once	TGTGCCAGCACCGGAGGACTAGCGGGTTACGAGCAGTACTTC	CASTGGLAGYEQYF
NA	TRBV3-1/TRBV3-2	TRBJ1-5	NA	TGTGCCAGCAGCCAAGGACAGTTCAATCAGCCCCAGCATTTT	CASSQGQFNQPQHF
NA	TRBV21-1	TRBJ1-2	NA	TGTGCCAGCAGCAACCCAAAGACAGGGGGCGCTTTCCTTTCTGGCTACACCTTC	CASSNPKTGGAFLSGYTF
TRBD1	TRBV5-5	TRBJ1-5	NA	TGTGCCAGCAGCGTGGGACAGGCAAATCAGCCCCAGCATTTT	CASSVGQANQPQHF
TRBD1	TRBV6-2/TRBV6-3	TRBJ1-2	few	TGTGCCAGCAGTTACTCGAAAGGACAGGGAGGCTACTATGGCTACACCTTC	CASSYSKGQGGYYGYTF
NA	TRBV15	TRBJ2-7	NA	TGTGCCACCAGCACCAAACAGGGATCCTACGAGCAGTACTTC	CATSTKQGSYEQYF
TRBD2	TRBV19	TRBJ2-7	once	TGTGCCAGTAGTCTCGAGCGGGAGGAGGACTACGAGCAGTACTTC	CASSLEREEDYEQYF
NA	TRBV28	TRBJ1-4	NA	TGTGCCAGCTCGTCTCAGGGTCTTAATGAAAAACTGTTTTTT	CASSSQGLNEKLFF
NA	TRBV6-2/TRBV6-3	TRBJ1-2	NA	TGTGCCAGCAGTCAATCATCAGGGGTTGGCTACACCTTC	CASSQSSGVGYTF
NA	TRBV7-2	TRBJ1-4	NA	TGTGCCAGCAGCTTAGCGGCAGGGGTAGTAGGTGAAAAACTGTTTTTT	CASSLAAGVVGEKLFF
TRBD1	TRBV5-8	TRBJ1-2	NA	TGTGCCAGCAGCTGGGACAGGGGAAGAGGCTACACCTTC	CASSWDRGRGYTF
TRBD2	TRBV3-1/TRBV3-2	TRBJ2-5	NA	TGTGCCAGCAGCCCCCCAACTAGCGTAAACCAAGAGACCCAGTACTTC	CASSPPTSVNQETQYF
TRBD1	TRBV10-3	TRBJ1-1	NA	TGTGCCACCCTAAACAGGGGAGAGGTGAACACTGAAGCTTTCTTT	CATLNRGEVNTEAFF
TRBD1	TRBV11-2	TRBJ2-7	NA	TGTGCCAGCAGTTCGGACAGGCCTTTCTACGAGCAGTACTTC	CASSSDRPFYEQYF
NA	TRBV28	TRBJ1-1	once	TGTGCCAGCAGTTTACGTCTGGAAGGGACATTGTCGGCTTTCTTT	CASSLRLEGTLSAFF
TRBD1	TRBV18	TRBJ1-5	NA	TGTGCCAGCTCACCGTTGGTTCGTGCGGCAGGGGGACGGCCCCAGCATTTT	CASSPLVRAAGGRPQHF
NA	TRBV11-3	TRBJ2-6	NA	TGTGCCAGCAGCTTAGGCGGATCAGGGGCCAACGTCCTGACTTTC	CASSLGGSGANVLTF
TRBD1	TRBV6-2/TRBV6-3	TRBJ1-1	NA	TGTGCCAGCAGTTACTCTTTCTGGACAGGGGGCATGAACACTGAAGCTTTCTTT	CASSYSFWTGGMNTEAFF
TRBD1	TRBV3-1/TRBV3-2	TRBJ1-5	once	TGTGCCAGCAGCCAAGATGTCACAGGGGCGAGGGATCAGCCCCAGCATTTT	CASSQDVTGARDQPQHF
TRBD2	TRBV7-8	TRBJ2-7	NA	TGTGCCAGCAGCTTAGTTCTAGCGGGGGGACAAACCTACGAGCAGTACTTC	CASSLVLAGGQTYEQYF
TRBD1	TRBV28	TRBJ2-7	few	TGTGCCAGCAGTTTACTCAGTCCCGGACAGGGCCAAGGGCAGTACTTC	CASSLLSPGQGQGQYF
NA	TRBV19	TRBJ2-1	NA	TGTGCCACGATGCTAACGGATGAGCAGTTCTTC	CATMLTDEQFF
TRBD2	TRBV27	TRBJ2-7	NA	TGTGCCAGCAGGGTAGCGGGGGGGATCTACTACGAGCAGTACTTC	CASRVAGGIYYEQYF
TRBD1	TRBV3-1/TRBV3-2	TRBJ2-7	NA	TGTGCCTGCTCACCGGGACAGCCTAACTACGAGCAGTACTTC	CACSPGQPNYEQYF
TRBD1	TRBV3-1/TRBV3-2	TRBJ1-4	NA	TGTGCCAGCAGCCAATCCGCCCTCAGACAGGGGAGTTACGAAAAACTGTTTTTT	CASSQSALRQGSYEKLFF
NA	TRBV2	TRBJ1-3	NA	TGTGCCAGCAGTGACCTGGGGCCGGCTGGAAACACCATATATTTT	CASSDLGPAGNTIYF
NA	TRBV7-9	TRBJ1-1	NA	TGTGCCAGCAGCTACACAGGGTACACTGAAGCTTTCTTT	CASSYTGYTEAFF
TRBD2	TRBV7-9	TRBJ2-5	NA	TGTGCCAGCAGCTTAGCGGGGGGGCAAGAGACCCAGTACTTC	CASSLAGGQETQYF